This T cell receptor beta chain originates from a study of T cells after yellow fever vaccination (dated by TCRdb to about 2019). Context from the whole study: The SMART-Seq v4 Ultra Low Input RNA kit was used to prepare libraries from fractions with low cell numbers. Two healthy male donors, one aged 18 to 30 and one aged 30 to 40 years, were included in the cohort. Blood samples were taken at several timepoints before and after primary and secondary immunization, and bulk PBMC replicates and cell subsets were isolated. To follow T-cell clones before and after both primary and booster YFV17D yellow fever vaccination, bulk TCR alpha and beta repertoires underwent longitudinal sequencing.

Study-level results and caveats: The study included only a couple of donors, which limits how far the findings can be generalized. FACS-sorted repertoires could contain abundant contaminating clonotypes from the bulk population, so computational filtering was required. Compared with the primary T-cell response, the secondary T-cell response was weaker but faster, peaking on day 5 rather than day 15. Most clones expanded after primary vaccination (around 96% of CD4 and approximately 90% of CD8) were re-detected after the booster, suggesting that broad memory maintenance occurred. A small fraction of clonotypes showed up in both the CD4 and CD8 compartments, probably as a result of convergent recombination.

CDR3 length: 13 amino acids, cysteine to phenylalanine. Just CDR3 DNA is preserved here, 39 bases in frame from base 1. In the germline V gene, CDR1 corresponds to MGHRA and CDR2 to YSYEKL. V is pared back by 4 bases and J by 4 bases, with 8 bases lying between the germline termini. Sequencing was carried out with an Illumina NovaSeq 6000. Synthesis of TCR cDNA relied on 5'RACE template switching, a step that introduced a universal primer site along with unique molecular identifiers. Priming for cDNA synthesis came from both the TCR alpha and TCR beta constant segments. Libraries were amplified in two PCR steps, with sample barcodes and sequencing adapters added in the second step. Sequencing of libraries was performed on Illumina HiSeq 2500 (2x100 bp) or NovaSeq (2x150 bp). Processing in the source paper ran as follows. MIGEC was used to demultiplex reads and collapse the reads into UMI consensus sequences, and MiXCR was used for V(D)J alignment. Vaccine-responding clonotypes were identified with edgeR using replicate PBMC samples, with FDR below 0.01 and a log2 fold change above 5 up to day 15 being required. Each bulk clonotype was labeled CD4 or CD8 based on which sequenced repertoire, CD4 or CD8, contained the clonotype at higher abundance. The public sequencing data were trimmed at Q25 with fastp and processed into clonotypes with MiXCR by TCRdb, which kept only in-frame beta chains. One record per CDR3 amino acid sequence lists the most common genes and DNA. TCRdb, not the authors, supplied the V and J calls. The sample table records about 300,000 distinct CDR3 sequences; 8.5% to 10% of these occur just once. In total, the top ten clones hold around 3.5% of the sample.

This clonotype was counted ten times or more. Which antigen it targets is not known. No clone much larger than this one lies a single base away; base qualities are absent. What this sample's treatment or condition label stands for: live attenuated yellow fever vaccine strain. PBMCs were isolated from peripheral blood using a standard Ficoll-Paque protocol. Dynabeads CD4 and CD8 positive selection kits were used to isolate CD4 and CD8 T-cell fractions. RNA was extracted with TriZol from bulk PBMCs, CD4 and CD8 fractions, and dextramer-positive and dextramer-negative fractions. The sequence came from a man younger than 30 who received the YFV17D yellow fever vaccine. Sequences were derived from CD4+ T cells sorted from PBMCs, sampled 5 days after the yellow fever booster vaccination. Recombination linked TRBV4-1 to TRBJ1-5; there is no confident call for the D gene. The DNA is TGCGCCAGCAGCCGGGTCTCGAATCAGCCCCAGCATTTT. Translated, this is CASSRVSNQPQHF.